This T cell receptor (beta chain) was recovered during a study of blood T cell repertoires in COVID-19. Study-level information: The cDNA or gDNA used as material had been derived from T cells, B-cell-depleted T cells, or PBMCs.

Measured with immunoSEQ multiplex PCR; TCRdb has only the in-frame clones, and not every one. Here the sample spans 250,000 to 300,000 clones, 91% being singletons. This CDR3 has 13 amino acids. Trimming cost V 5 bases and J 4 bases; bases outside gene matches: 4. Per germline, CDR1 SGHDN and CDR2 FVKESK. This receptor was taken from a human donor in a cohort exposed to, infected with or recovered from COVID-19 (not recorded which). The donor label of this sample is uncertain. The chain links TRBV14 to TRBJ1-1, with TRBD1 matching 7 bases. Sequenced material: PBMCs or T cells enriched from blood (not recorded which). In DNA, the CDR3 is TGTGCCAGCAGCTACAGGGGTGGCACTGAAGCTTTCTTT. Protein product: CASSYRGGTEAFF.